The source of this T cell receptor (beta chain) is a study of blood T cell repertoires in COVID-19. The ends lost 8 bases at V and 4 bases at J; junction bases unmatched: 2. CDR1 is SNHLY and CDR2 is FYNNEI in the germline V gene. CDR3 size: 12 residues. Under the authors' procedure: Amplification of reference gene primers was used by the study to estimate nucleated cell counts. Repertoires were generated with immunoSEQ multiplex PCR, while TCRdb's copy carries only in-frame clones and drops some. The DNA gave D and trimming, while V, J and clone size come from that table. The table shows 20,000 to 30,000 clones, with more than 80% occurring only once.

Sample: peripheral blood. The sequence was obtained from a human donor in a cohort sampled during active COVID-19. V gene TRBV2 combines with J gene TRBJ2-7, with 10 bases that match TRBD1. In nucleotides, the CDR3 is TGTGCCAGCCGACAGGGGGCTTACGAGCAGTACTTC. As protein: CASRQGAYEQYF.